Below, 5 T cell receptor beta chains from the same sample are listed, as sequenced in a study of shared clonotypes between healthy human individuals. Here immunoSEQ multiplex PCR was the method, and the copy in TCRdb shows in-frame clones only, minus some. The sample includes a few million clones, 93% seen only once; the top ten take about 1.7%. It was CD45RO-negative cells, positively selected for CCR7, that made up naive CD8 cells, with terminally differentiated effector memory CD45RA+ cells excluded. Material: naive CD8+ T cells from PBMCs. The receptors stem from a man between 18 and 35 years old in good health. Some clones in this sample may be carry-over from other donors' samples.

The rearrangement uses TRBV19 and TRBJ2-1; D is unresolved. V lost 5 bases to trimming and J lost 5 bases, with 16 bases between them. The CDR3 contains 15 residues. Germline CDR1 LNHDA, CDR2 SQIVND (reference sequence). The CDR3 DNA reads TGTGCCAGTAGTGCCGATATATTGGGAAACAATGAGCAGTTCTTC. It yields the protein CASSADILGNNEQFF.

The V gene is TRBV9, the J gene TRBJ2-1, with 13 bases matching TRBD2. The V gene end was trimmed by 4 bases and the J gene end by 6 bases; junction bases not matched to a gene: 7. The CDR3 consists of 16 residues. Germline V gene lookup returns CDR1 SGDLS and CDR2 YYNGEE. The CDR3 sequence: CASSTRTSGRGNEQFF. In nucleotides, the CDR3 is TGTGCCAGCAGCACCCGGACTAGCGGGAGAGGCAATGAGCAGTTCTTC.

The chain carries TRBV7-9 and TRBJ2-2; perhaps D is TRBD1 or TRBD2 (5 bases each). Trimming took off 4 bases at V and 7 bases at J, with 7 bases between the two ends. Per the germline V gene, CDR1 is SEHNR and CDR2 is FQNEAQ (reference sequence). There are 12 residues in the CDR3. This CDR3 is CASSWGNGELFF. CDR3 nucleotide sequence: TGTGCCAGCAGCTGGGGGAACGGGGAGCTGTTTTTT.

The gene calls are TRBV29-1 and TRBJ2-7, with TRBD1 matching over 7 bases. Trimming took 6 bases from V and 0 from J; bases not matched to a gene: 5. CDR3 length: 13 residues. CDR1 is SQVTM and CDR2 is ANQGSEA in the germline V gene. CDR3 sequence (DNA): TGCAGCGTATCGACAGGGACCTCCTACGAGCAGTACTTC. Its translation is CSVSTGTSYEQYF.

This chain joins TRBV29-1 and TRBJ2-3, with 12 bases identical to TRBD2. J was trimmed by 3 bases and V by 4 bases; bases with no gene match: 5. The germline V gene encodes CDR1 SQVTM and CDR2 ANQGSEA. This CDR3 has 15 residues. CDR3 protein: CSVAPTSGRTDTQYF. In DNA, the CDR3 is TGCAGCGTTGCACCTACTAGCGGGAGGACAGATACGCAGTATTTT.